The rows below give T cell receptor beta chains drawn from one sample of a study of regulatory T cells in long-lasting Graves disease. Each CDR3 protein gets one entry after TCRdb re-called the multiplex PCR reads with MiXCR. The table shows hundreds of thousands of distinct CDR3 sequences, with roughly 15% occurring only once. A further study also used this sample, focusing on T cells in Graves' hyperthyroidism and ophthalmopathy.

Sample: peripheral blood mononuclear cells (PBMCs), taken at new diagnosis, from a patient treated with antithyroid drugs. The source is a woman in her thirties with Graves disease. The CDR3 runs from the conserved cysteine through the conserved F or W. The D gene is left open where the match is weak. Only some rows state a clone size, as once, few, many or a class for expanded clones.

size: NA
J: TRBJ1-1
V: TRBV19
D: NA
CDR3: CASSIDPPVGGMNTEAFF
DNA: TGTGCCAGTAGTATAGATCCCCCTGTGGGAGGTATGAACACTGAAGCTTTCTTT

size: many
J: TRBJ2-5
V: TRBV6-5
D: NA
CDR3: CASSYTGTLNQYF
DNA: TGTGCCAGCAGTTACACAGGGACGCTTAACCAGTACTTC

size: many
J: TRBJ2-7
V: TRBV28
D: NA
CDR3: CASSSRPGHKYEQYF
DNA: TGTGCCAGCAGTTCCCGGCCGGGACACAAGTACGAGCAGTACTTC

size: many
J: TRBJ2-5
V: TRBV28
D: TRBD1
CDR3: CASSHRDRGARPTQYF
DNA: TGTGCCAGCAGTCACCGGGACAGGGGTGCCCGCCCAACCCAGTACTTC

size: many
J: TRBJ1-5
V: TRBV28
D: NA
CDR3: CASSLSLSIRPQHF
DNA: TGTGCCAGCAGCCTAAGCTTATCGATTCGCCCCCAGCATTTT

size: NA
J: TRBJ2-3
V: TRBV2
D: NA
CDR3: CASRLRTQPDTQYF
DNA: TGTGCCAGCAGACTAAGGACCCAGCCGGATACGCAGTATTTT

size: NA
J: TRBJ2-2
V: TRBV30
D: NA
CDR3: CAWSLTSTGELFF
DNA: TGTGCCTGGAGCCTTACTAGCACCGGGGAGCTGTTTTTT

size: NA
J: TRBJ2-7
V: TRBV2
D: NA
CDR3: CASIAISSYEQYF
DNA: TGTGCCAGCATAGCGATTAGCTCCTACGAGCAGTACTTC

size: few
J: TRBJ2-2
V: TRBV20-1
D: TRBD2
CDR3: CSALTSLNTGELFF
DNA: TGCAGTGCCCTGACTAGCCTCAACACCGGGGAGCTGTTTTTT

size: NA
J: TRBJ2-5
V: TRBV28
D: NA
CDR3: CASSRAEEAPETQYF
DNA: TGTGCCAGCAGCCGGGCTGAGGAGGCCCCAGAGACCCAGTACTTC

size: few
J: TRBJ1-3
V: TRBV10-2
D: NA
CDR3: CASKGAGGNTIYF
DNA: TGCGCCAGCAAAGGTGCAGGGGGAAACACCATATATTTT

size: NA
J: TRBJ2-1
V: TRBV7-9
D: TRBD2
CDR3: CASSLLPAGGVGNEQFF
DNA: TGTGCCAGCAGCTTACTACCAGCGGGAGGAGTTGGAAATGAGCAGTTCTTC

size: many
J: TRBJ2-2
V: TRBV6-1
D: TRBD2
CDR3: CASRTIAGVTGELFF
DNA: TGTGCCAGCAGAACGATAGCGGGAGTCACCGGGGAGCTGTTTTTT

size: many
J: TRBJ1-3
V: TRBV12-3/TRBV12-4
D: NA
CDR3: CANGPSVGTIYF
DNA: TGTGCTAACGGACCGTCCGTAGGCACCATATATTTT

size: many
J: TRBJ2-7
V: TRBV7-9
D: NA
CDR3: CASSFPGAGEQYF
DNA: TGTGCCAGCAGCTTCCCGGGGGCGGGTGAGCAGTACTTC

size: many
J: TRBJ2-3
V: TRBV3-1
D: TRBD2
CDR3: CASSPGTRDTQYF
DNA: TGTGCCAGCAGCCCCGGGACTAGAGATACGCAGTATTTT

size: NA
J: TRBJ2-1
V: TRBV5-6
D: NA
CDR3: CASSFLGVGEQFF
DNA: TGTGCCAGCAGCTTTTTAGGGGTCGGTGAGCAGTTCTTC

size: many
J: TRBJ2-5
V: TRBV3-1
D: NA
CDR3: CASSQGDQMTQYF
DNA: TGTGCCAGCAGCCAAGGGGACCAAATGACCCAGTACTTC

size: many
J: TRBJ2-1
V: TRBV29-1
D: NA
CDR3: CSLRGPNQHEQFF
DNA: TGCAGCCTCCGGGGCCCCAATCAACATGAGCAGTTCTTC

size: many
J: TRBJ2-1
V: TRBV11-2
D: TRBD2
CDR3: CASSLGGRASYNEQFF
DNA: TGTGCCAGCAGCTTAGGCGGGAGGGCATCCTACAATGAGCAGTTCTTC

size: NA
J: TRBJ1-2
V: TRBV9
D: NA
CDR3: CASSVVPTGGNYGYTF
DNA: TGTGCCAGCAGCGTAGTTCCTACGGGGGGAAACTATGGCTACACCTTC

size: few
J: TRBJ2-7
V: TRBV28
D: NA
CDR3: CASTPGQGYEQYF
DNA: TGTGCCAGCACCCCGGGACAAGGCTACGAGCAGTACTTC

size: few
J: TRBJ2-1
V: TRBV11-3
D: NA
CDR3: CASSLAGSPLQFF
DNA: TGTGCCAGCAGCTTAGCAGGGTCCCCTTTGCAGTTCTTC

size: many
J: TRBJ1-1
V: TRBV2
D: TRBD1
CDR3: CASSEQGAGEAFF
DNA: TGTGCCAGCAGTGAACAGGGGGCCGGGGAAGCTTTCTTT